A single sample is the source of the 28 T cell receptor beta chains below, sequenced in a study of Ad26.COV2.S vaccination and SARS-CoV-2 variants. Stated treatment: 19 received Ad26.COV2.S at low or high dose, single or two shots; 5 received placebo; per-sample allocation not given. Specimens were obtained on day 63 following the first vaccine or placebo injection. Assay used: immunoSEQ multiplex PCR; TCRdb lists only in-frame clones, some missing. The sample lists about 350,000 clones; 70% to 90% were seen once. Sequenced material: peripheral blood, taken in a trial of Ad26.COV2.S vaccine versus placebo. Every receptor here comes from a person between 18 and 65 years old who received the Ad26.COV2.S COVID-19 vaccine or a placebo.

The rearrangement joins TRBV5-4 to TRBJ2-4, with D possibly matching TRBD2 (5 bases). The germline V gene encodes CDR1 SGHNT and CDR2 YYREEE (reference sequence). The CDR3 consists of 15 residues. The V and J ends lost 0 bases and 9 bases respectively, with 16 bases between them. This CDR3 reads CASSLGGDSVRIQYF. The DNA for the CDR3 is TGTGCCAGCAGCTTGGGAGGTGATAGCGTGCGCATTCAGTACTTC.

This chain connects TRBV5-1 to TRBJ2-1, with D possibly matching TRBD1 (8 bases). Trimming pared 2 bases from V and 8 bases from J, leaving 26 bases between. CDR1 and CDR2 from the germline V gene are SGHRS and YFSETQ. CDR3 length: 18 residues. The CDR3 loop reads CASSFQGAAAGTRDEQFF. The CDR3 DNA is TGCGCCAGCAGCTTCCAGGGGGCGGCAGCGGGAACGAGGGATGAGCAGTTCTTC.

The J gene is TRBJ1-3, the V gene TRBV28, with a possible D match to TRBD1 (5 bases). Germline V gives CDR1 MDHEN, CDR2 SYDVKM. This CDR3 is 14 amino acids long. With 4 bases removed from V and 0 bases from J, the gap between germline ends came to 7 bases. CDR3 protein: CASSSGTSGNTIYF. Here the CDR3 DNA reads TGTGCCAGCAGTTCGGGGACCTCTGGAAACACCATATATTTT.

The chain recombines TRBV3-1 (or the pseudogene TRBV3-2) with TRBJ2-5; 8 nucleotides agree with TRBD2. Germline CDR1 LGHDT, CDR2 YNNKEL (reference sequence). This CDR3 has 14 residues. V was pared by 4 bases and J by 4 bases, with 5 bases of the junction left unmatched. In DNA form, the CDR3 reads TGTGCCAGCAGCCGAGCGGGGGAGCGAGAGACCCAGTACTTC. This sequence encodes CASSRAGERETQYF.

DNA of the CDR3: TGTGCCAGCGCGCAGCAGATACCCTACGAGCAGTACTTC. Protein sequence: CASAQQIPYEQYF. The chain uses TRBV3-1 (or the pseudogene TRBV3-2) and TRBJ2-7, with D unclear. CDR1 is LGHDT and CDR2 is YNNKEL in the germline V gene (reference sequence). The CDR3 contains 13 residues. The V end was cut by 8 bases, the J end by 2 bases, with 13 bases between.

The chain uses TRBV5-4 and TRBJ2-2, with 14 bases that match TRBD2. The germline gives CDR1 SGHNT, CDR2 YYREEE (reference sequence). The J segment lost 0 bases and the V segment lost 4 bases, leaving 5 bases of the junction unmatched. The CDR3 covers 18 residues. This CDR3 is CASSIGLAGGTNTGELFF. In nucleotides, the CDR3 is TGTGCCAGCAGCATAGGACTAGCGGGAGGAACGAACACCGGGGAGCTGTTTTTT.

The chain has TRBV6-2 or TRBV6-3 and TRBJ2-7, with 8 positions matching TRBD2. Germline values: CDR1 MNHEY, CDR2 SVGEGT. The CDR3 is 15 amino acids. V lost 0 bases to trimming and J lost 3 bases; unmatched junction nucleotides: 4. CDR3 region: CASSYSSTSGYEQYF. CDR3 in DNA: TGTGCCAGCAGTTACTCTTCAACTAGCGGCTACGAGCAGTACTTC.

The CDR3 here is CASSYSLAVQETQYF. CDR3 nucleotides: TGTGCCAGCAGTTACAGTCTAGCGGTCCAAGAGACCCAGTACTTC. V gene TRBV6-2 or TRBV6-3 combines with J gene TRBJ2-5, with TRBD2 matching over 7 bases. Trimming took 2 bases from V and 1 from J; bases not matched to a gene: 4. Germline assignment: CDR1 MNHEY and CDR2 SVGEGT. The CDR3 is 15 residues long.

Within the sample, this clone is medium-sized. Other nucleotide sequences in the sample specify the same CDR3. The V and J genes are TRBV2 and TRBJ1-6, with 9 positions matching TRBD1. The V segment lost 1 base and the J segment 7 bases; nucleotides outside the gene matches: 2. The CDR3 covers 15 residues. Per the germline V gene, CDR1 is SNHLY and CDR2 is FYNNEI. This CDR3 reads CASSEDGTGNSPLHF. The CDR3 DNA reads TGTGCCAGCAGTGAAGACGGGACAGGGAATTCACCCCTCCACTTT.

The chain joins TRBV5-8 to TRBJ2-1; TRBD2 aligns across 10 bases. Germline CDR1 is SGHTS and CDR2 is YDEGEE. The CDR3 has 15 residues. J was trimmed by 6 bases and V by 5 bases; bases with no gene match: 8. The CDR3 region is CASSKTSGNFNEQFF. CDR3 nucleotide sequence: TGTGCCAGCAGTAAAACTAGCGGGAACTTCAATGAGCAGTTCTTC. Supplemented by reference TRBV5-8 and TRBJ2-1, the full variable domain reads EAGVTQSPTHLIKTRGQQATLRCSPISGHTSVYWYQQALGLGLQFLLWYDEGEERNRGNFPPRFSGRQFPNYSSELNVNALELEDSALYLCASSKTSGNFNEQFFGPGTRLTVL.

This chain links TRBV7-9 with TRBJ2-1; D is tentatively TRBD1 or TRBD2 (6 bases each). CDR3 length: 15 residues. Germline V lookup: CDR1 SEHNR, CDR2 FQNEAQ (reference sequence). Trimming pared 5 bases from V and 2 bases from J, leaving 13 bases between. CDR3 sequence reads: CASSPPRGPYNEQFF. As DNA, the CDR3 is TGTGCCAGCAGCCCCCCCCGGGGGCCCTACAATGAGCAGTTCTTC.

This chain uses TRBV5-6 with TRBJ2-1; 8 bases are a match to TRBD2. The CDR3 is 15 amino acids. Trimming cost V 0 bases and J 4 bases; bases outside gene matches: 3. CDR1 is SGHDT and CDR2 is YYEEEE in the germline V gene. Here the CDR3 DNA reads TGTGCCAGCAGCTTGGAACTAGCGGATTACAATGAGCAGTTCTTC. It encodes CASSLELADYNEQFF.

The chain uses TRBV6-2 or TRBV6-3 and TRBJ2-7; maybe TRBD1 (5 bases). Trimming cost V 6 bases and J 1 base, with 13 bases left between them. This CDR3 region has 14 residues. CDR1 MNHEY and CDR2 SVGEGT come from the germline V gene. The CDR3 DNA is TGTGCCAGCAGCACACCCAGACAGTCCTACGAGCAGTACTTC. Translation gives CASSTPRQSYEQYF.

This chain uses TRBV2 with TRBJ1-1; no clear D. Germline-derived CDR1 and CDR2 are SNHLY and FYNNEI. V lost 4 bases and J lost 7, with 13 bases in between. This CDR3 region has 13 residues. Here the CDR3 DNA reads TGTGCCAGCAGTGTTGACATCAAGAGTGAAGCTTTCTTT. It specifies CASSVDIKSEAFF.

The chain's CDR3 is CASSLGWGDYEQYF. The CDR3 DNA sequence: TGTGCCAGCAGCTTGGGTTGGGGTGACTACGAGCAGTACTTC. The chain uses TRBV5-5 and TRBJ2-7; D remains unclear. Trimming removed 0 bases from V and 3 bases from J, with 10 bases in between. Germline V CDR1 and CDR2: SGHKS, YYEKEE (reference sequence). The CDR3 has 14 residues.

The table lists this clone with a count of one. The CDR3, as DNA: TGTGCCAGCAGCTTTGCGCGGATTGCTATGAACACTGAAGCTTTCTTT. This encodes CASSFARIAMNTEAFF. The rearrangement links TRBV5-5 to TRBJ1-1; unclear D gene. V lost 2 bases, J lost 0 bases, and 14 bases lay in between. From germline, CDR1 is SGHKS and CDR2 YYEKEE (reference sequence). This CDR3 comprises 16 residues.

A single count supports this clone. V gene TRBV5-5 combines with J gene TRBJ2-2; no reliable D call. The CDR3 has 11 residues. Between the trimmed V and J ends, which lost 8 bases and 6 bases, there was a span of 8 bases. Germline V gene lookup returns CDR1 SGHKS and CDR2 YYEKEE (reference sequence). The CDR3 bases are TGTGCCAGTGAATGGGCCGGGGAGCTGTTTTTT. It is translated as CASEWAGELFF. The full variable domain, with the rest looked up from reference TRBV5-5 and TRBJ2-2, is DAGVTQSPTHLIKTRGQQVTLRCSPISGHKSVSWYQQVLGQGPQFIFQYYEKEERGRGNFPDRFSARQFPNYSSELNVNALLLGDSALYLCASEWAGELFFGEGSRLTVL.

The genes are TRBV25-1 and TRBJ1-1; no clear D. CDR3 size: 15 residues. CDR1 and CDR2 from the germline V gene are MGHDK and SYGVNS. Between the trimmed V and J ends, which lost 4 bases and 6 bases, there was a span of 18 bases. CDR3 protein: CASSGIVGGPPEAFF. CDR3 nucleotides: TGTGCCAGCAGTGGAATTGTAGGAGGGCCCCCTGAAGCTTTCTTT.

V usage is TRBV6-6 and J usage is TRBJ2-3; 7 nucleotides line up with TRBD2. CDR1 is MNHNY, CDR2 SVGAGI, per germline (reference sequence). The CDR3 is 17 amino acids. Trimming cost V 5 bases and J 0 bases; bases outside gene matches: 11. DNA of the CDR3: TGTGCCAGCAGTCTCGACGGAGCGGGGCAAAGCACAGATACGCAGTATTTT. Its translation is CASSLDGAGQSTDTQYF.

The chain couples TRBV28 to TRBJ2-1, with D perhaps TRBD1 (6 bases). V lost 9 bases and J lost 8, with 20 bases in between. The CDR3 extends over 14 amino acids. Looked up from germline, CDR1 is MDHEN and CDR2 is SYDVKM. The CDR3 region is CASWRTDYMDEQFF. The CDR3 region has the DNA TGTGCCAGTTGGAGGACAGATTATATGGATGAGCAGTTCTTC.

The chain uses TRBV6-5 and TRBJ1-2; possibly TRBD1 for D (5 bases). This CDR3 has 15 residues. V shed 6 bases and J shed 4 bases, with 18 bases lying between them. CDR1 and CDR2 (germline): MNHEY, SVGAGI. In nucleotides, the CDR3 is TGTGCCAGCAGCGCGGTGGGGGAGAAAAGCTATGGCTACACCTTC. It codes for CASSAVGEKSYGYTF.

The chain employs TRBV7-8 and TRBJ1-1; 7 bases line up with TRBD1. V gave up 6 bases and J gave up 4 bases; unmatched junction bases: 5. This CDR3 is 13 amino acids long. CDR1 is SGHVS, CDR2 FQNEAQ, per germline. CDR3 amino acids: CASRFRGTTEAFF. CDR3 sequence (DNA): TGTGCCAGCAGATTCAGGGGGACCACTGAAGCTTTCTTT. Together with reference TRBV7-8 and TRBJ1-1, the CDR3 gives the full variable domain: GAGVSQSPRYKVAKRGQDVALRCDPISGHVSLFWYQQALGQGPEFLTYFQNEAQLDKSGLPSDRFFAERPEGSVSTLKIQRTQQEDSAVYLCASRFRGTTEAFFGQGTRLTVV.

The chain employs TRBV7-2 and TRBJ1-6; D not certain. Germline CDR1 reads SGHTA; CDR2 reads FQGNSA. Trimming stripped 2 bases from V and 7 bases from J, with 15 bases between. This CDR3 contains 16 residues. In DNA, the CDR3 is TGTGCCAGCAGCTTATACCGGGGTGAAATAAATTCACCCCTCCACTTT. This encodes CASSLYRGEINSPLHF. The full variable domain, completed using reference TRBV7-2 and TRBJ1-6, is GAGVSQSPSNKVTEKGKDVELRCDPISGHTALYWYRQSLGQGLEFLIYFQGNSAPDKSGLPSDRFSAERTGGSVSTLTIQRTQQEDSAVYLCASSLYRGEINSPLHFGNGTRLTVT.

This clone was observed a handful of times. The chain's CDR3 is CASSSGLIVNEQFF. The CDR3 DNA follows: TGTGCCAGCAGCTCCGGACTAATTGTAAATGAGCAGTTCTTC. V gene TRBV5-4 combines with J gene TRBJ2-1; D perhaps matches TRBD2 (6 bases). Germline CDR1 reads SGHNT; CDR2 reads YYREEE (reference sequence). CDR3 length: 14 amino acids. Trimming pared 3 bases from V and 7 bases from J, leaving 14 bases between.

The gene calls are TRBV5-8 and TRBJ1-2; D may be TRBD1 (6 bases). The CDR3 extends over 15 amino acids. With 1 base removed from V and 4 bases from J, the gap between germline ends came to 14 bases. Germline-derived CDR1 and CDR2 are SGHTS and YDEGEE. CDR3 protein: CASSLKTGLGYGYTF. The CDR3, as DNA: TGTGCCAGCAGCTTGAAGACAGGTCTCGGCTATGGCTACACCTTC.

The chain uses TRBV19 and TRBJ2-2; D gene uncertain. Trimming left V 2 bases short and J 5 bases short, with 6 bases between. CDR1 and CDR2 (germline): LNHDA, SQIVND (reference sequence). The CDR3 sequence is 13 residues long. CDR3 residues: CASSISRTGELFF. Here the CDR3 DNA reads TGTGCCAGTAGTATATCACGAACCGGGGAGCTGTTTTTT.

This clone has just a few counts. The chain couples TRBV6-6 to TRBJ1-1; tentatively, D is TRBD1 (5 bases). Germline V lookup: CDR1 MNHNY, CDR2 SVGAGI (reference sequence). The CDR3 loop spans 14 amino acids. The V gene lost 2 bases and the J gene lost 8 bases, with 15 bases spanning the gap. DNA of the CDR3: TGTGCCAGCAGTTACCGTGAACTGGGGACCGAAGCTTTCTTT. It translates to CASSYRELGTEAFF.

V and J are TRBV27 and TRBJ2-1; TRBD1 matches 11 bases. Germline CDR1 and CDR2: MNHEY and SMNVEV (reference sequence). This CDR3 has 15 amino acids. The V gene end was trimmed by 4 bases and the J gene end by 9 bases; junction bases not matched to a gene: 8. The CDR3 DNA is TGTGCCAGCAGTTCGGGACAGGGGGTAATGAGTGAGCAGTTCTTC. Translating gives CASSSGQGVMSEQFF.